The source of this T cell receptor beta chain is a study of shared clonotypes between healthy human individuals. Regarding the study as a whole: The expectation was that sequencing depth would affect clonotype sharing among donors. All-four-donor shared clonotypes had higher generation probabilities than non-shared clonotypes did.

From germline, CDR1 is SEHNR and CDR2 FQNEAQ (reference sequence). The V end lost 5 bases, the J end lost 4 bases, and 12 bases lay between the germline ends. This CDR3 region has 13 residues. What CD8 memory combined were CD45RO+ cells and CCR7-negative CD45RA+ TemRA cells. Assay used: immunoSEQ multiplex PCR; TCRdb lists only in-frame clones, some missing. The table has some 700,000 clones, less than 95% seen once; the top ten hold less than 40%. In regard to this clone: Its specificity is not known.

V usage is TRBV7-9 and J usage is TRBJ2-7; D is perhaps TRBD2 (6 bases). Sequenced sample: memory CD8+ T cells from PBMCs. Subset meaning: CD45RO+ cells pooled with CCR7-negative TemRA cells. The TCR originated in a man aged 18 to 29 in good health. Some clones in this sample may be carry-over from other donors' samples. Here the CDR3 reads CASSTGLNYEQYF. DNA for the CDR3: TGTGCCAGCAGCACGGGACTGAATTACGAGCAGTACTTC.